Reported below is one TCR beta chain. The antigen remains unidentified. CD4+ naive, central memory, regulatory and stem cell-like memory cells were sorted via CD45RO/CCR7/CD25/CD127/CD95/CD27. The authors obtained over 95% purity in all sorted populations. V lost 2 bases and J lost 4; bases outside the gene matches: 7. This CDR3 contains 16 residues. Germline V gives CDR1 MNHEY, CDR2 SMNVEV (reference sequence). These data come from a study of beta chain features in type 1 diabetes. Study-level points and caveats: TCRB CDR3 length was moderately but significantly reduced in all four CD4+ subsets of Type 1 diabetes patients.

The whole isolated RNA underwent reverse transcription, so sequencing captured expressed TCRB transcripts. The assay was immunoSEQ multiplex PCR, and TCRdb's table has in-frame clones only and misses some. The top ten hold around 0.015% of the sample, which has 280,000 or so clones, about 15% seen once. Sequences were obtained from naive CD4+ T cells from blood. The chain carries TRBV27 and TRBJ1-5; 8 positions match TRBD1. This TCR was recovered from a man younger than 35 with type 1 diabetes. The CDR3 bases are TGTGCCAGCAGTTTAAGGGCCAGGGACAGGAATCAGCCCCAGCATTTT. Translation: CASSLRARDRNQPQHF.